A single count supports the clone carrying this T cell receptor (beta chain). Its antigen remains unknown. The sample contains more than one DNA sequence encoding this CDR3. This CDR3 contains 12 residues. CDR1 is SGHNT and CDR2 is YYREEE in the germline V gene (reference sequence). Trimming removed 0 bases at V and 10 bases at J, with 10 bases between. The sample belongs to a study of radiotherapy plus CTLA-4 blockade in lung cancer. For the study at large: Around 19% of enrolled patients responded objectively, and more than 30% had disease control.

General study findings and limits: Once radiotherapy plus ipilimumab had been given, TCR clones derived from tumor expanded in blood. Increased serum interferon-beta after radiation also reportedly predicted response strongly.

CTLA-4 blockade with ipilimumab, together with focal radiation, was given to patients with chemo-refractory metastatic non-small-cell lung cancer. Generated by immunoSEQ multiplex PCR, the TCRdb table keeps only in-frame clones and is missing some. The sample shows over 100,000 clones, 81% of them seen only once. The chain recombines TRBV5-4 with TRBJ1-1; D remains unclear. Sequencing used peripheral blood, obtained from a patient treated with radiotherapy plus ipilimumab. The source of this sequence is a human donor with non-small cell lung cancer that progressed on radiotherapy plus ipilimumab. Some clones in this sample may be carry-over from other donors' samples. This CDR3 is CASSLDWGGAFF. The CDR3 bases are TGTGCCAGCAGCTTGGATTGGGGTGGAGCTTTCTTT.